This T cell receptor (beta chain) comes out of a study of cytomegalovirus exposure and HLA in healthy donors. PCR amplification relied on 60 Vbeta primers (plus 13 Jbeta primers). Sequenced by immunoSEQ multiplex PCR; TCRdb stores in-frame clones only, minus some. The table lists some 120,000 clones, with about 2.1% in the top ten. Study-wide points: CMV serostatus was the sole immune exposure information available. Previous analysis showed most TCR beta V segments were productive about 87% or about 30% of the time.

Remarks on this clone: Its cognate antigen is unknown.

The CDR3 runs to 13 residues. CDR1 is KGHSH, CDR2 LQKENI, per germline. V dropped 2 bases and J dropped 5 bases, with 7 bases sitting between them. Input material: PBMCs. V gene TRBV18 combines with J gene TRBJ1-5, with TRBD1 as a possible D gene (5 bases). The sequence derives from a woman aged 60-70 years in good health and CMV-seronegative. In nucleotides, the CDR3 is TGTGCCAGCTCACCAGACAGTTATCAGCCCCAGCATTTT. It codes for CASSPDSYQPQHF.